The 18 T cell receptor beta chains presented below share a single source sample, sequenced in a study of shared clonotypes between healthy human individuals. Clones were sequenced by immunoSEQ multiplex PCR, and TCRdb holds only the in-frame ones, with some missing. The top ten clones hold about 1.8% of a sample with roughly 680,000 clones, approximately 72% of them seen once. The source material was memory CD4+ T cells sorted from blood. Subset indicated: CD45RA-negative fraction. The source of these receptors is a woman younger than 45 in good health.

The chain recombines TRBV11-2 with TRBJ1-3; possibly TRBD1 for D (5 bases). V was cut by 4 bases and J by 2 bases, with 15 bases left in between. Germline CDR1 reads SGHAT; CDR2 reads FQNNGV. This CDR3 comprises 16 residues. Written as DNA, the CDR3 is TGTGCCAGCAGCTCAGCGACCCGACAGACTGGAAACACCATATATTTT. It encodes CASSSATRQTGNTIYF.

The CDR3, as DNA: TGTGCCAGCAGTGAATATGGGGCGGGGGAGCTGTTTTTT. This codes for CASSEYGAGELFF. This rearrangement joins TRBV25-1 to TRBJ2-2, with D maybe TRBD1 (5 bases). Germline V CDR1 and CDR2: MGHDK, SYGVNS. The CDR3 contains 13 residues. V was cut by 0 bases and J by 8 bases, with 7 bases left in between. Complete variable domain (other parts from reference TRBV25-1 and TRBJ2-2): EADIYQTPRYLVIGTGKKITLECSQTMGHDKMYWYQQDPGMELHLIHYSYGVNSTEKGDLSSESTVSRIRTEHFPLTLESARPSHTSQYLCASSEYGAGELFFGEGSRLTVL.

The V and J genes are TRBV19 and TRBJ2-7; 9 bases agree with TRBD1. The CDR3 contains 15 residues. Losses at the gene ends were 5 bases for V and 5 bases for J; bases not matched to a gene: 10. The germline CDR1 and CDR2 sequences are LNHDA and SQIVND (reference sequence). CDR3 nucleotide sequence: TGTGCCAGTAGTCCCCTGTTGAGGACAGGGGACGAGCAGTACTTC. Translating it yields CASSPLLRTGDEQYF.

The V call is TRBV19, the J call TRBJ2-3; tentatively, D is TRBD2 (6 bases). CDR1 LNHDA and CDR2 SQIVND come from the germline V gene (reference sequence). The CDR3 sequence is 15 residues long. The V end was cut by 6 bases, the J end by 0 bases, with 13 bases between. Here the CDR3 DNA reads TGTGCCAGTAGGGCTATAGCGGCAAGCACAGATACGCAGTATTTT. This encodes CASRAIAASTDTQYF.

This clone was recorded a few times. The chain links TRBV2 to TRBJ2-7, with TRBD1 identical over 11 bases. CDR1 is SNHLY, CDR2 FYNNEI, per germline. CDR3 length: 14 residues. V dropped 6 bases and J dropped 2; count of bases not matched to a gene: 3. The CDR3: CASRGTGGTYEQYF. CDR3 bases: TGTGCCAGCAGGGGGACAGGGGGAACCTACGAGCAGTACTTC.

The rearrangement joins TRBV5-5 to TRBJ1-4; a weak D match, TRBD1 (5 bases). The CDR3 covers 15 residues. Deletions cut 4 bases from V and 5 bases from J, with 15 bases between. Germline V CDR1 and CDR2: SGHKS, YYEKEE (reference sequence). CDR3 amino acids: CASSPGGTENEKLFF. The CDR3 region has the DNA TGTGCCAGCAGCCCGGGAGGGACCGAAAATGAAAAACTGTTTTTT.

This clone appeared once. CDR3 amino acids: CASSLGLAGISTDTQYF. CDR3 nucleotide sequence: TGTGCCAGCAGCTTAGGACTAGCGGGCATTAGCACAGATACGCAGTATTTT. V is TRBV7-2 and J is TRBJ2-3; 10 nucleotides agree with TRBD2. Germline V CDR1 and CDR2: SGHTA, FQGNSA. Trimming removed 1 base from V and 0 bases from J; junction bases left unmatched: 4. The CDR3 consists of 17 residues.

In its sample, this clone was seen once. The V and J genes are TRBV27 and TRBJ2-7; TRBD2 matches 7 bases. V lost 6 bases to trimming and J lost 0 bases; unmatched junction nucleotides: 11. The CDR3 has 16 residues. Germline assignment: CDR1 MNHEY and CDR2 SMNVEV (reference sequence). This chain's CDR3 is CASRVSGAGYSYEQYF. The DNA of the CDR3 is TGTGCCAGCAGAGTTTCAGGAGCGGGGTACTCCTACGAGCAGTACTTC.

V usage is TRBV5-1 and J usage is TRBJ2-2; 8 bases fit TRBD1. The CDR3 sequence is 16 residues long. The V segment lost 0 bases and the J segment 5 bases; nucleotides outside the gene matches: 6. Germline V CDR1 and CDR2: SGHRS, YFSETQ. DNA for the CDR3: TGCGCCAGCAGCTTGGTAGGACAGGGCCTTACCGGGGAGCTGTTTTTT. Its translation: CASSLVGQGLTGELFF.

The genes are TRBV11-2 and TRBJ2-3; no definite D call. There are 15 residues in the CDR3. Between the trimmed V and J ends, which lost 1 base and 2 bases, there was a span of 10 bases. Germline V CDR1 and CDR2: SGHAT, FQNNGV. The CDR3 DNA reads TGTGCCAGCAGCTTAGCCGGGCCTATCACAGATACGCAGTATTTT. It yields the protein CASSLAGPITDTQYF.

The rearrangement uses TRBV28 and TRBJ1-2; TRBD1 agrees at 10 bases. Germline-derived CDR1 and CDR2 are MDHEN and SYDVKM. The J segment lost 5 bases and the V segment lost 5 bases, leaving 11 bases of the junction unmatched. This CDR3 is built from 16 residues. The CDR3 DNA reads as TGTGCCAGCAGTCCCTATCCGAGGACAGGGGGGTATGGCTACACCTTC. This sequence encodes CASSPYPRTGGYGYTF.

This clone showed up just once. V and J are TRBV18 and TRBJ2-1; D might be TRBD1 or TRBD2, each matching 5 bases. The V gene lost 3 bases and the J gene lost 7 bases, with 13 bases spanning the gap. The germline V gene has CDR1 KGHSH and CDR2 LQKENI. The CDR3 runs 14 residues. In nucleotides, the CDR3 is TGTGCCAGCTCACCGGGGGTCAGTCAAAATGAGCAGTTCTTC. Its protein product is CASSPGVSQNEQFF.

The chain carries TRBV30 and TRBJ1-1; no firm D call. The CDR3 loop spans 13 amino acids. Germline V lookup: CDR1 GTSNPN, CDR2 SVGIG (reference sequence). With 4 bases removed from V and 8 bases from J, the gap between germline ends came to 17 bases. The CDR3 nucleotides read TGTGCCTGGACCGTCTTCTTGGATAGCGAAGCTTTCTTT. Translation: CAWTVFLDSEAFF.

J is TRBJ1-2 and V is TRBV19; 8 positions agree with TRBD1. The CDR3 consists of 15 residues. The trim removed 7 bases at V and 4 bases at J, leaving 11 bases unmatched. CDR1 is LNHDA, CDR2 SQIVND, per germline (reference sequence). CDR3 region: CASTWRTGYSYGYTF. CDR3 nucleotide sequence: TGTGCCAGTACCTGGAGGACAGGGTATAGCTATGGCTACACCTTC.

This clone was seen more than once but under ten times. The chain employs TRBV7-9 and TRBJ1-4, with 7 positions matching TRBD1. V was clipped by 8 bases and J by 12 bases; unmatched bases: 15. The CDR3 consists of 14 residues. From germline, CDR1 is SEHNR and CDR2 FQNEAQ (reference sequence). The CDR3 loop is CASGETMTGKELFF. The CDR3 DNA follows: TGTGCCAGCGGCGAGACGATGACAGGGAAAGAACTGTTTTTT.

V is TRBV25-1 and J is TRBJ2-3; no definite D call. The CDR3 is made up of 12 amino acids. V was cut by 4 bases and J by 2 bases, with 4 bases left in between. Germline values: CDR1 MGHDK, CDR2 SYGVNS. This chain's CDR3 is CASSGPTDTQYF. Written as DNA, the CDR3 is TGTGCCAGCAGTGGCCCCACAGATACGCAGTATTTT.

Notes on this clone: The same CDR3 can be traced to other DNA sequences in this sample. This sequence joins TRBV19 and TRBJ1-5; D unresolved. CDR1 is LNHDA, CDR2 SQIVND, per germline (reference sequence). The CDR3 is 13 amino acids. V gave up 0 bases and J gave up 2 bases, with 2 bases separating them. The CDR3 nucleotides are TGTGCCAGTAGTATAGAGGGCAATCAGCCCCAGCATTTT. Protein: CASSIEGNQPQHF. Based on the CDR3 plus reference TRBV19 and TRBJ1-5, the full variable domain is DGGITQSPKYLFRKEGQNVTLSCEQNLNHDAMYWYRQDPGQGLRLIYYSQIVNDFQKGDIAEGYSVSREKKESFPLTVTSAQKNPTAFYLCASSIEGNQPQHFGDGTRLSIL.

This chain joins TRBV6-6 and TRBJ1-1; D perhaps matches TRBD1 (5 bases). Germline-derived CDR1 and CDR2 are MNHNY and SVGAGI (reference sequence). There are 16 residues in the CDR3. V lost 5 bases and J 1 base, leaving 17 bases between the germline ends. Here the CDR3 DNA reads TGTGCCAGCAGTAAAGGGGAGGGCATCAGGAACACTGAAGCTTTCTTT. Its translation: CASSKGEGIRNTEAFF.